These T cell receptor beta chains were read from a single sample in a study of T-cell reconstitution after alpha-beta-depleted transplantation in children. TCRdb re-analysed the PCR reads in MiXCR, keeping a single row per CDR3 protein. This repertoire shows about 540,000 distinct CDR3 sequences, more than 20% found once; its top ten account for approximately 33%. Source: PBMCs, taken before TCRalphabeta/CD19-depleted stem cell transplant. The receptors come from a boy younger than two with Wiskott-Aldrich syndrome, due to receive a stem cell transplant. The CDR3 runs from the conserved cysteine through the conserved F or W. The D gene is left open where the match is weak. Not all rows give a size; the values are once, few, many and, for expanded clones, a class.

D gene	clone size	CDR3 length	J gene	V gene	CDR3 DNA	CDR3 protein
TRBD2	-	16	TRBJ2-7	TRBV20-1	TGCAGTGCTGCACGCGCGACTAGCGGTCGGTCCTACGAGCAGTACTTC	CSAARATSGRSYEQYF
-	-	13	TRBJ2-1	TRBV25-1	TGTGCCAGCAGTGAATCTACGGGTATCGAGCAGTTCTTC	CASSESTGIEQFF
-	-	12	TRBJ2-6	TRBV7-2	TGTGCCGCAGCTACTGGGGCCAACGTCCTGACTTTC	CAAATGANVLTF
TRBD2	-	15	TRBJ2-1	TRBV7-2	TGTGCCAGCAGCTTAGGAATACTAGCGGGAGCGGAGCAGTTCTTC	CASSLGILAGAEQFF
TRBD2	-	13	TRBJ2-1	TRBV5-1	TGCGCCAGCAGCCCCCTTAGCGGGGCTGAGCAGTTCTTC	CASSPLSGAEQFF
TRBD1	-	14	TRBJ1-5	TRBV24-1	TGTGCCACCCCAGGGGGGCATAGCAATCAGCCCCAGCATTTT	CATPGGHSNQPQHF
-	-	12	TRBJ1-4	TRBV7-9	TGTGCCAGCAGCTTAGAAGGGGCAAAACTGTTTTTT	CASSLEGAKLFF
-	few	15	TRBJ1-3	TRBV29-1	TGCAGCGTTGAAGAGACAGTACACTCTGGAAACACCATATATTTT	CSVEETVHSGNTIYF
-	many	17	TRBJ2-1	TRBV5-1	TGCGCCAGCAGCCTCTTGGGGGGCGGAACTACGGGGAATGAGCAGTTCTTC	CASSLLGGGTTGNEQFF
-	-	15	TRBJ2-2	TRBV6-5	TGTGCCAGCAGTTACAGAAACCCCTACACCGGGGAGCTGTTTTTT	CASSYRNPYTGELFF
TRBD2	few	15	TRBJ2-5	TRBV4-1	TGCGCCAGCAGCCAAGTGGAGCGGGGCCGAGAGACCCAGTACTTC	CASSQVERGRETQYF
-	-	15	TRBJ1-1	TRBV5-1	TGCGCCAGCAGCCCCAACGGCCGCGCGAACACTGAAGCTTTCTTT	CASSPNGRANTEAFF
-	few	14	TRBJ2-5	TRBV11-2	TGTGCCAGCAGCTTTGCAGAGATCCTGGAGACCCAGTACTTC	CASSFAEILETQYF
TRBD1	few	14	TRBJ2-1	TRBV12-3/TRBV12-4	TGTGCCAGCAGTCCCGACAGGGTCCACAATGAGCAGTTCTTC	CASSPDRVHNEQFF
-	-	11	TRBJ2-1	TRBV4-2	TGTGCCAGCAGACAAGGGACGGAGCAGTTCTTC	CASRQGTEQFF
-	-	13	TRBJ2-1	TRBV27	TGTGCCAGCAGTTTCCGGACCCCACCGGGCCAGTTCTTC	CASSFRTPPGQFF
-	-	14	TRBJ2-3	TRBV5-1	TGCGCCAGCAGCTTGTTCCTAGATGGAGATACGCAGTATTTT	CASSLFLDGDTQYF
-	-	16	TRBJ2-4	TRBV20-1	TGCAGTGCCCCACCGGGGGCGCTGGGGACCAAAAACATTCAGTACTTC	CSAPPGALGTKNIQYF
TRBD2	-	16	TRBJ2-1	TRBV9	TGTGCCAGCAGCGTAGCTGTGCAGCGGGGGGACAATGAGCAGTTCTTC	CASSVAVQRGDNEQFF
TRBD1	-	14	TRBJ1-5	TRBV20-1	TGCAGTGCTAGGGGACAGGGGAGCAATCAGCCCCAGCATTTT	CSARGQGSNQPQHF
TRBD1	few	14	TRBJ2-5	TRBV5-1	TGCGCCAGCAATCCCGGGACAGAACAAGAGACCCAGTACTTC	CASNPGTEQETQYF
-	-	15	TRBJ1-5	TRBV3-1	TGTGCCAGCAGCCAATTTATATCTAGCAATCAGCCCCAGCATTTT	CASSQFISSNQPQHF
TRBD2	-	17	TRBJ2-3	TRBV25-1	TGTGCCAGCAGTGAACGTAGGGGACTACCCTTCACAGATACGCAGTATTTT	CASSERRGLPFTDTQYF
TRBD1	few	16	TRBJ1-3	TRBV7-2	TGTGCCAGCAGCGCCTGGACAGGGAAATATGGAAACACCATATATTTT	CASSAWTGKYGNTIYF
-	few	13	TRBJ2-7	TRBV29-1	TGCAGCGCCCTTCGGACCGGTGGGCGCGAGCAGTACTTC	CSALRTGGREQYF
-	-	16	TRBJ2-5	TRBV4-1	TGCGCCAGCAGCCATAGTCGTGGGGGGCGGAAAGAGACCCAGTACTTC	CASSHSRGGRKETQYF
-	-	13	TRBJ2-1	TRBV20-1	TGCAGTGCCATCAGACTTGGGGGGAATGAGCAGTTCTTC	CSAIRLGGNEQFF
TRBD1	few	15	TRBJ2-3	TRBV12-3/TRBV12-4	TGTGCCAGCAGTCCCAGACAGGGTATCACAGATACGCAGTATTTT	CASSPRQGITDTQYF
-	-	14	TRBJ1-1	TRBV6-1	TGTGCCAGCAGTAGTCAGGGAAGGGTGATTGAAGCTTTCTTT	CASSSQGRVIEAFF
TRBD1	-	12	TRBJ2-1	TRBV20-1	TGCAGTGCTAGAGGGACAGGGATACGGCAGTTCTTC	CSARGTGIRQFF
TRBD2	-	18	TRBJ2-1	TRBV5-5	TGTGCCAGCAGCTTGGTCACACCGGGACTAGAGGGTCGGGATGAGCAGTTCTTC	CASSLVTPGLEGRDEQFF
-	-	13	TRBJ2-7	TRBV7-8	TGTGCCAGCAGCCGAGACCTTACCTACGAGCAGTACTTC	CASSRDLTYEQYF
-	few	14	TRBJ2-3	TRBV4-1	TGCGCCAGCAGCCAAGATCAGGGCAGGGATACGCAGTATTTT	CASSQDQGRDTQYF
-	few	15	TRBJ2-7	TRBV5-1	TGCGCCAGCAGCTTGGTAACAGGGTGGGAGTACGAGCAGTACTTC	CASSLVTGWEYEQYF
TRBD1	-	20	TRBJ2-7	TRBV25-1	TGTGCCAGCATTATTAGGAGGGGGACAGGGTTTTCCCTGGGTGGCTACGAGCAGTACTTC	CASIIRRGTGFSLGGYEQYF
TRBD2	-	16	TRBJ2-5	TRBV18	TGTGCCAGCTCAGAATCCGGGACTAGCGTCGGAGAGACCCAGTACTTC	CASSESGTSVGETQYF
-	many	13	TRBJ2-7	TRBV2	TGTGCCAGCAGTGAATACTCTGACTACGAGCAGTACTTC	CASSEYSDYEQYF
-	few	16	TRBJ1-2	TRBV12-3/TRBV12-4	TGTGCCAGCAGTTTAGCCCGACCTCTGCCTAACTATGGCTACACCTTC	CASSLARPLPNYGYTF
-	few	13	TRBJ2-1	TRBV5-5	TGTGCCAGCAGCCCCACCACCTACAATGAGCAGTTCTTC	CASSPTTYNEQFF
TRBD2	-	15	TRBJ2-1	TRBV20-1	TGCAGTGCACTATTAACCAGCGGGAGTGGCAATGAGCAGTTCTTC	CSALLTSGSGNEQFF
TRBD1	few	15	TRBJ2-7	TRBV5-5	TGTGCCAGCAGCGAAACCGGGACAGGCCTCTACGAGCAGTACTTC	CASSETGTGLYEQYF
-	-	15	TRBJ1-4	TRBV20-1	TGCAGTGCTAGTAACCTCCTCACAACTAATGAAAAACTGTTTTTT	CSASNLLTTNEKLFF
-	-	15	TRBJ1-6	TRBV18	TGTGCCAGCTCATTGACAGTCGGTGAAAGTTCACCCCTCCACTTT	CASSLTVGESSPLHF
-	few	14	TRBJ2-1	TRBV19	TGTGCCAGCAAGGGTGGGGAGTCCTACAATGAGCAGTTCTTC	CASKGGESYNEQFF
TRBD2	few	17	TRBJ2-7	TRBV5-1	TGCGCCAGCAGCCGCGGGACTAGCGGTCTTCTCTCCTACGAGCAGTACTTC	CASSRGTSGLLSYEQYF
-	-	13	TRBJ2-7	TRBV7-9	TGTGCCAGCAGCCCCGCTGGCTCCTACGAGCAGTACTTC	CASSPAGSYEQYF
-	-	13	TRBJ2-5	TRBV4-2	TGTGCCAGCAGCCAAGATTTTAGAGCGACCCAGTACTTC	CASSQDFRATQYF
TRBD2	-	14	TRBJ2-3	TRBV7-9	TGTGCCAGCAGTATAGGGACTAGCGGGTATACGCAGTATTTT	CASSIGTSGYTQYF
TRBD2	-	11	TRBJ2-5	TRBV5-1	TGCGCCAGCAGCGTTAGCGGGAGAGCGTCCTTC	CASSVSGRASF
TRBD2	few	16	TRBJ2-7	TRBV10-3	TGTGCCATCAGTGAGTCGACGACTAGCGGGACCTACGAGCAGTACTTC	CAISESTTSGTYEQYF
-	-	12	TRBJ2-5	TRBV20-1	TGCAGTGCAGAGGGGACCCAAGAGACCCAGTACTTC	CSAEGTQETQYF
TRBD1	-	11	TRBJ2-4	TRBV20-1	TGCAGTGCGCCACAGGGGTACATTCAGTACTTC	CSAPQGYIQYF
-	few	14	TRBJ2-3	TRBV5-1	TGCGCCAGCAGCTTGTTTGATGGCACAGATACGCAGTATTTT	CASSLFDGTDTQYF
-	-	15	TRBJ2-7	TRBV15	TGTGCCACCAGCAAAGAGACTAGTTTCACCTACGAGCAGTACTTC	CATSKETSFTYEQYF
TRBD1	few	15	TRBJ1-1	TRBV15	TGTGCCACCAGCAGCCGACAGGGGTGGGACACTGAAGCTTTCTTT	CATSSRQGWDTEAFF